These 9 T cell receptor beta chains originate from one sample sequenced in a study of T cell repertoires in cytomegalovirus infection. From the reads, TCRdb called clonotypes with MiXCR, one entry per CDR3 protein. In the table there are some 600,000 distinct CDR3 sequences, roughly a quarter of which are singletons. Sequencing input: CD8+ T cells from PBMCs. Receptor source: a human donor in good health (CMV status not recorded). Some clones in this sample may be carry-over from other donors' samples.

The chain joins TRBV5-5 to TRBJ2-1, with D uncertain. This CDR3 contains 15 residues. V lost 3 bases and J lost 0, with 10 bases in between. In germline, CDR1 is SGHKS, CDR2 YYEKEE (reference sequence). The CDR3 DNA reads TGTGCCAGCAGCTCTCTTCCGGACTCCTACAATGAGCAGTTCTTC. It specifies CASSSLPDSYNEQFF.

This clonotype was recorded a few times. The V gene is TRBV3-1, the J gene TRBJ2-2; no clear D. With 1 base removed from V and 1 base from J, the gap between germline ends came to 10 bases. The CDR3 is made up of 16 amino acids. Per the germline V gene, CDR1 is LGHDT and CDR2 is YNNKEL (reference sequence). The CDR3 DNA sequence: TGTGCCAGCAGCCAAGCGCGATCTATGAACACCGGGGAGCTGTTTTTT. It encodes CASSQARSMNTGELFF.

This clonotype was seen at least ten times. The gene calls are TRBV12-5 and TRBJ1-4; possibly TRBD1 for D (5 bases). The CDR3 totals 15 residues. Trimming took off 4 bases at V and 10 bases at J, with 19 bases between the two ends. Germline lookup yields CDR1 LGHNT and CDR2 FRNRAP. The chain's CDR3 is CASGWRTPDEVKLFF. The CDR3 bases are TGTGCTAGTGGTTGGAGGACACCCGATGAAGTAAAACTGTTTTTT.

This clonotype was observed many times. Here the CDR3 reads CAISETTVGATEAFF. The CDR3 DNA reads TGTGCCATCAGTGAGACGACCGTTGGGGCCACTGAAGCTTTCTTT. The gene calls are TRBV10-3 and TRBJ1-1; D is perhaps TRBD1 (5 bases). This CDR3 region has 15 residues. Germline CDR1 and CDR2: ENHRY and SYGVKD. V shed 2 bases and J shed 4 bases, with 14 bases lying between them.

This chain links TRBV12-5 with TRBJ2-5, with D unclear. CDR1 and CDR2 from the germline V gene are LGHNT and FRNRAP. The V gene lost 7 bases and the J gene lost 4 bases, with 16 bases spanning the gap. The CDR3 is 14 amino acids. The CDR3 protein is CASAPSGPGETQYF. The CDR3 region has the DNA TGTGCTAGTGCTCCCAGTGGGCCAGGAGAGACCCAGTACTTC.

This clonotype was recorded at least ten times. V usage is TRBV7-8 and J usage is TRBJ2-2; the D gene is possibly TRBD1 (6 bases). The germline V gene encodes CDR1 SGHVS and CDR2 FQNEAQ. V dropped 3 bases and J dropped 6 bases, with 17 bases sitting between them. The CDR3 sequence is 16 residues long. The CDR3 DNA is TGTGCCAGCAGCTTGACCCAGGGGTTAGGGTCCGGGGAGCTGTTTTTT. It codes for CASSLTQGLGSGELFF. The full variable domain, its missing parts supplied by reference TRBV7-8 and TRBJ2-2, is GAGVSQSPRYKVAKRGQDVALRCDPISGHVSLFWYQQALGQGPEFLTYFQNEAQLDKSGLPSDRFFAERPEGSVSTLKIQRTQQEDSAVYLCASSLTQGLGSGELFFGEGSRLTVL.

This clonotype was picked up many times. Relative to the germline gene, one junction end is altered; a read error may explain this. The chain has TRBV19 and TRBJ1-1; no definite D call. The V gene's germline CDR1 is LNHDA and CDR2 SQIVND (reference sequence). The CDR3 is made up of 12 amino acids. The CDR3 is CASRLGNTEAFF. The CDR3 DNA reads TGCGCCAGCCGGTTAGGGAACACTGAAGCTTTCTTT.

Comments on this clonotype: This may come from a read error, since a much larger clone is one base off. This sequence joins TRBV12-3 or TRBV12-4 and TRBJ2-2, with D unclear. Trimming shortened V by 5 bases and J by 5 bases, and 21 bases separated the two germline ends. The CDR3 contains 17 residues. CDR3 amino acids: CASSPETNLLGTGELFF. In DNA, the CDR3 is TGTGCCAGCAGTCCAGAGACCAACCTTCTAGGTACCGGGGAGCTGTTTTTT.

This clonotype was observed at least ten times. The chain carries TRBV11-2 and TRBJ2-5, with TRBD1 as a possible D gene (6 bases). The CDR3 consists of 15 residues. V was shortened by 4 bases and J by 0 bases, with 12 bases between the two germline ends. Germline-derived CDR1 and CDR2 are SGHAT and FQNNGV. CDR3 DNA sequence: TGTGCCAGCAGCTCCGCAGGGGATTACCAAGAGACCCAGTACTTC. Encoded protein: CASSSAGDYQETQYF. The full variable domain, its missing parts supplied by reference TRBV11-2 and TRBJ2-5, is EAGVAQSPRYKIIEKRQSVAFWCNPISGHATLYWYQQILGQGPKLLIQFQNNGVVDDSQLPKDRFSAERLKGVDSTLKIQPAKLEDSAVYLCASSSAGDYQETQYFGPGTRLLVL.